The 23 T cell receptor beta chains in this list originate from one sample, sequenced in a study of OX40 agonist ivuxolimab in advanced cancers. Sequenced by immunoSEQ multiplex PCR; TCRdb stores in-frame clones only, minus some. The sample includes about 53,000 clones, around 87% of them seen just once. This sample comprised CD4+ or CD8+ T cells sorted from blood, obtained in a trial of the OX40 agonist ivuxolimab. All receptors come from an adult with an advanced solid tumor such as melanoma, head and neck, liver or kidney cancer.

The J gene is TRBJ1-5, the V gene TRBV28, with 10 bases fitting TRBD1. Unmatched junction bases numbered 9, after V lost 6 bases and J lost 4 bases. Germline CDR1 MDHEN, CDR2 SYDVKM. The CDR3 spans 16 residues. The CDR3 bases are TGTGCCAGCAGCCAGGACAGGGGGGACCTAAATCAGCCCCAGCATTTT. This sequence encodes CASSQDRGDLNQPQHF.

This clone was found a few times. The gene calls are TRBV5-4 and TRBJ1-2, with TRBD1 matching 8 bases. Unmatched junction bases numbered 10, after V lost 5 bases and J lost 4 bases. The length of the CDR3 is 15 residues. Looked up from germline, CDR1 is SGHNT and CDR2 is YYREEE (reference sequence). The CDR3 DNA sequence: TGTGCCAGCAGATCTTTCAGGGGGCCGGTCTATGGCTACACCTTC. Translation gives CASRSFRGPVYGYTF.

The rearrangement uses TRBV28 and TRBJ1-2, with D hard to call. Deletions cut 2 bases from V and 3 bases from J, with 7 bases between. Germline CDR1 is MDHEN and CDR2 is SYDVKM. The CDR3 consists of 13 residues. The CDR3 nucleotides are TGTGCCAGCAGTTTAAACAGAGACTATGGCTACACCTTC. This gives the protein CASSLNRDYGYTF.

The chain combines TRBV29-1 with TRBJ2-7; D is possibly TRBD1 (5 bases). The V end lost 4 bases, the J end lost 2 bases, and 6 bases lay between the germline ends. Per the germline V gene, CDR1 is SQVTM and CDR2 is ANQGSEA. The CDR3 sequence is 11 residues long. The chain's CDR3 is CSVVQAYEQYF. CDR3 DNA: TGCAGCGTTGTACAGGCCTACGAGCAGTACTTC.

The chain is built from TRBV18 and TRBJ1-2; no reliable D call. Deletions cut 0 bases from V and 4 bases from J, with 9 bases between. The CDR3 has 14 residues. Germline CDR1 KGHSH, CDR2 LQKENI. DNA of the CDR3: TGTGCCAGCTCACCACCCGTGGGGAGCTATGGCTACACCTTC. It translates to CASSPPVGSYGYTF.

There are a few counts of this clone. The V and J genes are TRBV15 and TRBJ2-7; D ambiguous. V lost 5 bases and J lost 9, with 5 bases in between. CDR1 and CDR2 from the germline V gene are LNHNV and YYDKDF (reference sequence). This CDR3 region has 9 residues. The chain's CDR3 is CATSAGQYF. The CDR3 DNA is TGTGCCACCAGCGCAGGGCAGTACTTC. The variable domain in full, completed from reference TRBV15 and TRBJ2-7, reads DAMVIQNPRYQVTQFGKPVTLSCSQTLNHNVMYWYQQKSSQAPKLLFHYYDKDFNNEADTPDNFQSRRPNTSFCFLDIRSPGLGDTAMYLCATSAGQYFGPGTRLTVT.

The chain uses TRBV4-2 and TRBJ1-2; 7 bases are shared with TRBD1. After removal of 2 bases from V and 4 bases from J, the junction contained 16 bases not matched to a gene. Germline assignment: CDR1 LGHNA and CDR2 YNFKEQ. The CDR3 consists of 18 residues. CDR3 region: CASSQTQSQTGQSYGYTF. In DNA form, the CDR3 reads TGTGCCAGCAGCCAAACTCAGAGTCAGACAGGGCAAAGCTATGGCTACACCTTC.

The chain employs TRBV19 and TRBJ1-1, with TRBD1 identical over 10 bases. V shed 3 bases, J shed 3 bases, and the junction held 1 base outside the gene matches. The CDR3 length is 14 residues. CDR1 and CDR2 from the germline V gene are LNHDA and SQIVND (reference sequence). Here the CDR3 reads CASSMDRGDTEAFF. In DNA, the CDR3 is TGTGCCAGTAGTATGGACAGGGGGGACACTGAAGCTTTCTTT. Drawing the rest from reference TRBV19 and TRBJ1-1, the complete variable domain is DGGITQSPKYLFRKEGQNVTLSCEQNLNHDAMYWYRQDPGQGLRLIYYSQIVNDFQKGDIAEGYSVSREKKESFPLTVTSAQKNPTAFYLCASSMDRGDTEAFFGQGTRLTVV.

The chain links TRBV7-8 to TRBJ2-7; D is possibly TRBD1 or TRBD2 (5 bases each). CDR3 length: 17 amino acids. V dropped 4 bases and J dropped 2 bases, with 21 bases sitting between them. Germline V lookup: CDR1 SGHVS, CDR2 FQNEAQ. CDR3 in DNA: TGTGCCAGCAGCTCTAATTGGGGTCGGGACCTCCCCTACGAGCAGTACTTC. It yields the protein CASSSNWGRDLPYEQYF.

The chain couples TRBV5-6 to TRBJ2-1, with D tentatively TRBD1 (5 bases). The CDR3 loop spans 14 amino acids. The V gene lost 0 bases and the J gene lost 8 bases, with 12 bases spanning the gap. CDR1 and CDR2 from the germline V gene are SGHDT and YYEEEE. Here the CDR3 DNA reads TGTGCCAGCAGCTTGGGGGGCTATAGGGATGAGCAGTTCTTC. Amino acids: CASSLGGYRDEQFF.

This clone was picked up one time. This chain uses TRBV6-1 with TRBJ2-3; 7 positions match TRBD1. The V gene's germline CDR1 is MNHNS and CDR2 SASEGT. V lost 0 bases, J lost 6 bases, and 3 bases stayed unmatched. This CDR3 spans 14 amino acids. The CDR3 region has the DNA TGTGCCAGCAGTGAAGCGAACAGGGGTGATACGCAGTATTTT. This sequence encodes CASSEANRGDTQYF.

This chain joins TRBV5-4 and TRBJ2-3; D might be TRBD1 (5 bases). The CDR3 is 15 residues long. Germline assignment: CDR1 SGHNT and CDR2 YYREEE (reference sequence). The V and J ends lost 2 bases and 2 bases respectively, with 12 bases between them. Here the CDR3 DNA reads TGTGCCAGCAGCTTCCAGGGATCTCACACAGATACGCAGTATTTT. Amino acid sequence: CASSFQGSHTDTQYF.

The V and J genes are TRBV7-9 and TRBJ1-5, with D unresolved. This CDR3 comprises 12 residues. Germline values: CDR1 SEHNR, CDR2 FQNEAQ (reference sequence). Trimming stripped 5 bases from V and 7 bases from J, with 9 bases between. The CDR3 DNA sequence: TGTGCCAGCAGCCTCCCGGGGCAGCCCCAGCATTTT. The encoded protein is CASSLPGQPQHF.

This sequence joins TRBV30 and TRBJ2-1; TRBD1 matches at 8 bases. The CDR3 extends over 16 amino acids. Germline V gene sequence: CDR1 GTSNPN, CDR2 SVGIG (reference sequence). The ends lost 3 bases at V and 4 bases at J; junction bases unmatched: 11. The CDR3 spells CAWRTRTGWEYNEQFF. For the CDR3, the DNA is TGTGCCTGGAGGACCCGGACAGGGTGGGAATACAATGAGCAGTTCTTC.

Points on this clone: Additional DNA sequences in this sample encode the identical CDR3. The chain joins TRBV27 to TRBJ2-7, with TRBD2 identical over 11 bases. Germline CDR1 and CDR2: MNHEY and SMNVEV (reference sequence). Trimming cost V 3 bases and J 4 bases; bases outside gene matches: 2. This CDR3 has 14 residues. The CDR3: CASSFSGGGYEQYF. In DNA form, the CDR3 reads TGTGCCAGCAGTTTTAGCGGGGGGGGTTACGAGCAGTACTTC.

The V gene is TRBV2, the J gene TRBJ2-1; D gene ambiguous. V was clipped by 3 bases and J by 12 bases, with 9 bases between them. Germline values: CDR1 SNHLY, CDR2 FYNNEI. The CDR3 consists of 11 residues. The CDR3: CASSEATRQFF. The CDR3 DNA follows: TGTGCCAGCAGTGAGGCGACACGGCAGTTCTTC.

The chain recombines TRBV9 with TRBJ1-6; D remains ambiguous. CDR3 length equals 15 residues. With 4 bases removed from V and 9 bases from J, the gap between germline ends came to 17 bases. The germline gives CDR1 SGDLS, CDR2 YYNGEE. Here the CDR3 DNA reads TGTGCCAGCAGCTCTCGGGTAGGGCCGAGTTCACCCCTCCACTTT. This codes for CASSSRVGPSSPLHF.

The chain is built from TRBV30 and TRBJ1-1; no clear D gene. V was clipped by 0 bases and J by 4 bases, with 9 bases between them. Germline V lookup: CDR1 GTSNPN, CDR2 SVGIG (reference sequence). The CDR3 consists of 13 residues. CDR3 amino acids: CAWSVRGSTEAFF. In DNA, the CDR3 is TGTGCCTGGAGTGTACGAGGATCCACTGAAGCTTTCTTT.

V and J are TRBV11-1 and TRBJ2-1, with a weak D call TRBD2 (6 bases). The CDR3 is 14 amino acids. Germline CDR1 reads SGHAT; CDR2 reads FQDESV (reference sequence). V gave up 7 bases and J gave up 6 bases, with 16 bases separating them. The CDR3 region is CASTSFMGGNEQFF. The CDR3, as DNA: TGTGCCAGCACCTCATTCATGGGGGGCAATGAGCAGTTCTTC.

The genes are TRBV7-2 and TRBJ1-4; 9 bases line up with TRBD1. Germline V gene data show CDR1 as SGHTA and CDR2 as FQGNSA. There are 14 residues in the CDR3. J lost 6 bases, V lost 5 bases, and 4 bases had no gene match. The DNA for the CDR3 is TGTGCCAGCAGCCTGGACAGGGGTGATGAAAAACTGTTTTTT. It specifies CASSLDRGDEKLFF.

This rearrangement joins TRBV7-2 to TRBJ2-7; TRBD2 matches 14 bases. Per germline, CDR1 SGHTA and CDR2 FQGNSA. Trimming took 5 bases from V and 5 from J; bases not matched to a gene: 8. The CDR3 has 16 residues. The CDR3 reads CASSPGTSGGHDEQYF. CDR3 sequence (DNA): TGTGCCAGCAGCCCAGGGACTAGCGGGGGCCACGACGAGCAGTACTTC.

The V gene is TRBV5-6, the J gene TRBJ2-1; 7 nucleotides match TRBD2. Germline loops: CDR1 SGHDT, CDR2 YYEEEE. V lost 2 bases and J lost 0; bases outside the gene matches: 2. The CDR3 is 15 amino acids. This chain's CDR3 is CASSFGGSSYNEQFF. CDR3 nucleotide sequence: TGTGCCAGCAGCTTCGGCGGGAGCTCCTACAATGAGCAGTTCTTC.

The chain uses TRBV5-1 and TRBJ2-5; 9 positions agree with TRBD2. CDR3 length: 15 residues. CDR1 and CDR2 from the germline V gene are SGHRS and YFSETQ. J lost 2 bases, V lost 4 bases, and 6 bases had no gene match. Written as DNA, the CDR3 is TGCGCCAGCAGCACAAACCTAGCGGGACAAGAGACCCAGTACTTC. Amino acids: CASSTNLAGQETQYF.